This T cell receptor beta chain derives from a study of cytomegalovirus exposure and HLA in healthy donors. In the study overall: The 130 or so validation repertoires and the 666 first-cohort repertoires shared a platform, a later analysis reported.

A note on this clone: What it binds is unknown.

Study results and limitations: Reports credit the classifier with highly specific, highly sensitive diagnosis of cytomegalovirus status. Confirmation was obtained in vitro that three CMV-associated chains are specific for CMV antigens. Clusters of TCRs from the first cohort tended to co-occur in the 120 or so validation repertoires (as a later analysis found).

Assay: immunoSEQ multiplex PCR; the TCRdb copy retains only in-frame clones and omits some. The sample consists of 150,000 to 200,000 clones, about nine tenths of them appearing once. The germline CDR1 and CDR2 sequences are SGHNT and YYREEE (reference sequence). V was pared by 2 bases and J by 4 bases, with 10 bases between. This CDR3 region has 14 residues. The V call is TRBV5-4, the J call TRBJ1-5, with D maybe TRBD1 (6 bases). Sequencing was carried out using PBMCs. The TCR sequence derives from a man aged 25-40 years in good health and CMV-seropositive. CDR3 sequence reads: CASSFTGSNQPQHF. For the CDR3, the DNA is TGTGCCAGCAGCTTTACAGGGAGTAATCAGCCCCAGCATTTT.